Listed below are T cell receptor beta chains from one sample, sequenced in a study of T cells after yellow fever vaccination. MiXCR, run by TCRdb on the 5' RACE reads, gives a single entry per CDR3 protein. The sample contains about 260,000 distinct CDR3 sequences, 10% to 15% of which appear only once. The sample in question was CD4+ T cells sorted from PBMCs, obtained 45 days after the yellow fever booster vaccination. The receptors shown here come from a young man who received the YFV17D yellow fever vaccine. Each CDR3 is given with its conserved first and last residue. A D gene is named only where the DNA matches it firmly. Clone sizes are given selectively: once, few, many, or a class where the clone is expanded.

size: few
V: TRBV5-1
D: TRBD1
J: TRBJ2-2
CDR3: CASSTDRGLNTGELFF
DNA: TGCGCCAGCAGCACCGACAGGGGGTTGAATACCGGGGAGCTGTTTTTT

size: NA
V: TRBV12-3/TRBV12-4
D: TRBD2
J: TRBJ2-2
CDR3: CASSFGGASTGELFF
DNA: TGTGCCAGCAGTTTCGGGGGGGCGAGCACCGGGGAGCTGTTTTTT

size: few
V: TRBV20-1
D: NA
J: TRBJ2-5
CDR3: CSARDRGNQETQYF
DNA: TGCAGTGCTAGAGATCGAGGGAACCAAGAGACCCAGTACTTC

size: few
V: TRBV12-3/TRBV12-4
D: NA
J: TRBJ2-1
CDR3: CASTPVVRVTPFF
DNA: TGTGCCAGCACCCCCGTGGTTAGGGTGACGCCGTTCTTC

size: few
V: TRBV12-3/TRBV12-4
D: TRBD1
J: TRBJ2-3
CDR3: CASSTGTGGTYF
DNA: TGTGCCAGCAGTACCGGGACAGGCGGAACGTATTTT

size: NA
V: TRBV30
D: TRBD2
J: TRBJ2-1
CDR3: CAWSRGASGRTPGEQFF
DNA: TGTGCCTGGAGCCGTGGCGCTAGCGGGAGGACTCCAGGGGAGCAGTTCTTC

size: few
V: TRBV5-1
D: NA
J: TRBJ2-6
CDR3: CATMDWPSGANVLTF
DNA: TGCGCCACCATGGACTGGCCCTCTGGGGCCAACGTCCTGACTTTC

size: few
V: TRBV7-2
D: NA
J: TRBJ2-1
CDR3: CASSLSRGPNNEQFF
DNA: TGTGCCAGCAGCCTTAGCCGGGGGCCAAACAATGAGCAGTTCTTC

size: NA
V: TRBV7-9
D: NA
J: TRBJ2-1
CDR3: CASSYRGGSGNEQFF
DNA: TGTGCCAGCAGCTACAGGGGGGGTTCGGGGAATGAGCAGTTCTTC

size: NA
V: TRBV7-3
D: TRBD2
J: TRBJ2-3
CDR3: CASSLELREGDTQYF
DNA: TGTGCCAGCAGCTTAGAACTACGGGAGGGAGATACGCAGTATTTT

size: few
V: TRBV12-3/TRBV12-4
D: TRBD1
J: TRBJ2-5
CDR3: CASSMTGSETQYF
DNA: TGTGCCAGCAGTATGACAGGGTCAGAGACCCAGTACTTC

size: few
V: TRBV12-3/TRBV12-4
D: TRBD2
J: TRBJ2-1
CDR3: CASSLELAGRRQFF
DNA: TGTGCCAGCAGTTTAGAACTAGCGGGTAGAAGGCAGTTCTTC

size: few
V: TRBV6-5
D: TRBD2
J: TRBJ2-5
CDR3: CASSSRTSGSQETQYF
DNA: TGTGCCAGCAGTTCAAGGACTAGCGGGTCACAAGAGACCCAGTACTTC

size: few
V: TRBV6-1
D: TRBD2
J: TRBJ2-2
CDR3: CASNTGTTNTGELFF
DNA: TGTGCCAGCAACACCGGGACTACGAACACCGGGGAGCTGTTTTTT

size: few
V: TRBV7-3
D: TRBD1
J: TRBJ1-5
CDR3: CASSLQGTSNQPQHF
DNA: TGTGCCAGCAGCCTACAGGGGACGAGCAATCAGCCCCAGCATTTT

size: many
V: TRBV7-8
D: TRBD2
J: TRBJ2-3
CDR3: CASSLLGLATGDTQYF
DNA: TGTGCCAGCAGCTTATTAGGACTAGCGACCGGAGATACGCAGTATTTT

size: few
V: TRBV5-1
D: NA
J: TRBJ2-2
CDR3: CASSLTSRTNTGELFF
DNA: TGCGCCAGCAGCTTAACTAGCCGAACGAACACCGGGGAGCTGTTTTTT

size: NA
V: TRBV3-1
D: NA
J: TRBJ1-2
CDR3: CASRLRGADGYTF
DNA: TGTGCCAGCAGACTCAGGGGCGCGGATGGCTACACCTTC

size: few
V: TRBV27
D: NA
J: TRBJ1-1
CDR3: CASSNLGVSNTEAFF
DNA: TGTGCCAGCAGCAACCTAGGGGTCTCGAACACTGAAGCTTTCTTT

size: few
V: TRBV12-3/TRBV12-4
D: TRBD1
J: TRBJ2-3
CDR3: CASTVGQAVTSDTQYF
DNA: TGTGCCAGCACCGTAGGACAGGCGGTGACCTCAGATACGCAGTATTTT

size: NA
V: TRBV23-1
D: TRBD2
J: TRBJ2-7
CDR3: CASSERERTYEQYF
DNA: TGCGCCAGCAGCGAGCGGGAGAGGACCTACGAGCAGTACTTC

size: NA
V: TRBV5-1
D: TRBD2
J: TRBJ2-5
CDR3: CASRGTSGSCETQYF
DNA: TGCGCCAGCAGAGGGACTAGCGGGAGTTGTGAGACCCAGTACTTC

size: few
V: TRBV7-2
D: NA
J: TRBJ2-3
CDR3: CASSFWGEPDTQYF
DNA: TGTGCCAGCAGCTTTTGGGGAGAACCAGATACGCAGTATTTT

size: few
V: TRBV7-2
D: TRBD1
J: TRBJ1-6
CDR3: CASSLGDRNSPLHF
DNA: TGTGCCAGCAGCCTAGGGGACAGGAATTCACCCCTCCACTTT

size: few
V: TRBV6-1
D: NA
J: TRBJ2-5
CDR3: CASRTPGWETQYF
DNA: TGTGCCAGCAGAACTCCGGGTTGGGAGACCCAGTACTTC

size: few
V: TRBV11-2
D: TRBD1
J: TRBJ2-3
CDR3: CASSSRQGYTDTQYF
DNA: TGTGCCAGCAGCTCGAGACAGGGATATACAGATACGCAGTATTTT

size: NA
V: TRBV14
D: TRBD1
J: TRBJ2-7
CDR3: CASSRWDSRYEQYF
DNA: TGTGCCAGCAGCCGCTGGGACAGTAGGTACGAGCAGTACTTC

size: many
V: TRBV5-1
D: NA
J: TRBJ1-1
CDR3: CASSLGSNTEAFF
DNA: TGTGCCAGCAGTTTAGGGTCGAACACTGAAGCTTTCTTT

size: NA
V: TRBV7-8
D: TRBD1
J: TRBJ1-5
CDR3: CASSGDRPPFSNQPQHF
DNA: TGTGCCAGTAGTGGGGACAGGCCACCCTTTAGCAATCAGCCCCAGCATTTT

size: few
V: TRBV10-2
D: TRBD2
J: TRBJ2-7
CDR3: CASSRTSGRSSFDGSYEQYF
DNA: TGCGCCAGCAGTAGGACTAGCGGGAGGTCAAGTTTTGATGGGTCCTACGAGCAGTACTTC

size: few
V: TRBV4-3
D: TRBD2
J: TRBJ2-1
CDR3: CASSQTRDYQQFF
DNA: TGCGCCAGCAGCCAGACCCGGGACTACCAGCAGTTCTTC

size: many
V: TRBV12-3/TRBV12-4
D: TRBD2
J: TRBJ2-1
CDR3: CASSPELASYNEQFF
DNA: TGTGCCAGCAGTCCGGAACTAGCGTCCTACAATGAGCAGTTCTTC

size: few
V: TRBV7-6
D: NA
J: TRBJ2-1
CDR3: CASSPRSHNEQFF
DNA: TGTGCCAGCAGCCCGAGAAGCCACAATGAGCAGTTCTTC

size: NA
V: TRBV10-1
D: TRBD2
J: TRBJ2-1
CDR3: CASSDTGGRGSYNEQFF
DNA: TGCGCCAGCAGTGATACTGGCGGGAGGGGCTCCTACAATGAGCAGTTCTTC

size: many
V: TRBV20-1
D: NA
J: TRBJ2-1
CDR3: CSAWTFQRPNEQFF
DNA: TGCAGTGCCTGGACTTTCCAACGCCCCAATGAGCAGTTCTTC

size: NA
V: TRBV24-1
D: NA
J: TRBJ2-1
CDR3: CATSAAGAEQFF
DNA: TGTGCCACCAGTGCGGCAGGAGCTGAGCAGTTCTTC

size: NA
V: TRBV24-1
D: NA
J: TRBJ1-1
CDR3: CATSPSGRDSEAFF
DNA: TGTGCCACCAGTCCCTCAGGGCGAGATTCTGAAGCTTTCTTT

size: NA
V: TRBV21-1
D: NA
J: TRBJ2-1
CDR3: CASRQQEGTLYNEQFF
DNA: TGTGCCAGCAGACAGCAAGAGGGGACTCTATACAATGAGCAGTTCTTC